This paragraph reports one TCR beta chain. The data were taken from a study of control samples from healthy donors and cancer patients. Profiled with immunoSEQ multiplex PCR; TCRdb holds only in-frame clones, not every one. Among about 120,000 clones, roughly 90% were seen once, and the ten largest hold less than 4%. The CDR3 length is 16 residues. V lost 1 base, J lost 2 bases, and 15 bases lay in between. CDR1 SGHVS and CDR2 FQNEAQ come from the germline V gene. The sample taken for sequencing was PBMCs. V gene TRBV7-8 combines with J gene TRBJ2-7; D assignment may be TRBD1 or TRBD2 (5 bases each). The sequence was collected from a woman aged 60-70 years with lung cancer. CDR3 coding DNA: TGTGCCAGCAGCTTAGGGCAGGGTGGGAGCACCTACGAGCAGTACTTC. This translates into CASSLGQGGSTYEQYF.